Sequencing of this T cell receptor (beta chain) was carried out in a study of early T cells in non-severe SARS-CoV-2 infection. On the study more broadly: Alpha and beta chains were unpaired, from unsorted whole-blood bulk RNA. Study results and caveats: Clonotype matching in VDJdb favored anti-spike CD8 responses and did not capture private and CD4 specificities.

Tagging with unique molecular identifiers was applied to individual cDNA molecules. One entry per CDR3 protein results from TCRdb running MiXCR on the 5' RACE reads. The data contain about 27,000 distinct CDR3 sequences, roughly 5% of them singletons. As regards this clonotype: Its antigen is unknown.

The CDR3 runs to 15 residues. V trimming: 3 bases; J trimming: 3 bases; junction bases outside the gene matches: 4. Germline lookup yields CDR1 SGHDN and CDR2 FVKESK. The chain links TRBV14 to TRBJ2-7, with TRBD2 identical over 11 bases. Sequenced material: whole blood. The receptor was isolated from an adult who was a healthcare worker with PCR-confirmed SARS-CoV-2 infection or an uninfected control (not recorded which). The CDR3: CASSQTSGVNYEQYF. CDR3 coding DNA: TGTGCCAGCAGCCAGACTAGCGGGGTGAACTACGAGCAGTACTTC. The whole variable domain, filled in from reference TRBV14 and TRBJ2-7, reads EAGVTQFPSHSVIEKGQTVTLRCDPISGHDNLYWYRRVMGKEIKFLLHFVKESKQDESGMPNNRFLAERTGGTYSTLKVQPAELEDSGVYFCASSQTSGVNYEQYFGPGTRLTVT.